This T cell receptor beta chain was recovered during a study of blood T cell repertoires in COVID-19. V lost 4 bases, J lost 6 bases, and 6 bases stayed unmatched. CDR1 and CDR2 (germline): SGHRS, YFSETQ. This CDR3 spans 15 amino acids. Grouping used clinical history reported by participants in a survey and questionnaire. Data came from immunoSEQ multiplex PCR; TCRdb stores just in-frame clones and leaves some out. The sample carries under 150,000 clones, around 86% recorded once. This chain links TRBV5-1 with TRBJ2-1; 11 bases fit TRBD2. Sequencing used PBMCs or T cells enriched from blood (not recorded which). This clonotype originated in a man aged 30 to 39 who had recovered from COVID-19. CDR3 DNA sequence: TGCGCCAGCAGCCCGGGACTAGCGGTATCCAATGAGCAGTTCTTC. Its protein product is CASSPGLAVSNEQFF.